The rows below give T cell receptor beta chains drawn from one sample of a study of follicular helper T cells after annual influenza vaccination. Produced via immunoSEQ multiplex PCR; TCRdb's table is partial and in-frame only. The sample has approximately 13,000 clones; roughly 80% are singletons. The input for sequencing was CXCR5- memory CD4+ T cells sorted from blood, taken on the day of influenza vaccination. The receptors originated from an adult who received the influenza vaccine. Each CDR3 is given with its conserved first and last residue. A D gene is named only where the DNA matches it firmly.

d_call,cdr3_length,v_call,j_call,cdr3_aa
-,18,TRBV4-3,TRBJ2-6,CASSQDRLRHSGANVLTF
-,14,TRBV4-1,TRBJ2-3,CASSQDRATDTQYF
-,14,TRBV10-3,TRBJ1-1,CAIRPQGWGAEAFF
TRBD1,14,TRBV5-6,TRBJ2-7,CASSSGDRAYEQYF
-,11,TRBV20-1,TRBJ1-2,CSASGHYGYTF
TRBD1,13,TRBV12-5,TRBJ2-4,CASASTGVNIQYF
-,15,TRBV9,TRBJ2-5,CASSARGRGEETQYF
-,13,TRBV29-1,TRBJ1-1,CSVELQMNTEAFF
TRBD1,14,TRBV7-9,TRBJ1-6,CASSLAGQASPLHF
TRBD1,16,TRBV6-5,TRBJ1-3,CASSWDRGYSGNTIYF
TRBD2,18,TRBV18,TRBJ2-7,CASSSLAGGLTPSYEQYF
TRBD1,14,TRBV7-8,TRBJ2-4,CASSLGTVVNIQYF
-,14,TRBV7-3,TRBJ2-3,CASSLLGTTDTQYF
-,15,TRBV5-1,TRBJ1-2,CASSPDPGGKGGYTF
-,14,TRBV2,TRBJ1-2,CASSERVRGYGYTF
-,13,TRBV4-3,TRBJ2-7,CASSQVGSYEQYF
TRBD1,14,TRBV19,TRBJ1-6,CASSWVQGNSPLHF
TRBD1,18,TRBV7-2,TRBJ1-5,CASSTPTGTDYSNQPQHF